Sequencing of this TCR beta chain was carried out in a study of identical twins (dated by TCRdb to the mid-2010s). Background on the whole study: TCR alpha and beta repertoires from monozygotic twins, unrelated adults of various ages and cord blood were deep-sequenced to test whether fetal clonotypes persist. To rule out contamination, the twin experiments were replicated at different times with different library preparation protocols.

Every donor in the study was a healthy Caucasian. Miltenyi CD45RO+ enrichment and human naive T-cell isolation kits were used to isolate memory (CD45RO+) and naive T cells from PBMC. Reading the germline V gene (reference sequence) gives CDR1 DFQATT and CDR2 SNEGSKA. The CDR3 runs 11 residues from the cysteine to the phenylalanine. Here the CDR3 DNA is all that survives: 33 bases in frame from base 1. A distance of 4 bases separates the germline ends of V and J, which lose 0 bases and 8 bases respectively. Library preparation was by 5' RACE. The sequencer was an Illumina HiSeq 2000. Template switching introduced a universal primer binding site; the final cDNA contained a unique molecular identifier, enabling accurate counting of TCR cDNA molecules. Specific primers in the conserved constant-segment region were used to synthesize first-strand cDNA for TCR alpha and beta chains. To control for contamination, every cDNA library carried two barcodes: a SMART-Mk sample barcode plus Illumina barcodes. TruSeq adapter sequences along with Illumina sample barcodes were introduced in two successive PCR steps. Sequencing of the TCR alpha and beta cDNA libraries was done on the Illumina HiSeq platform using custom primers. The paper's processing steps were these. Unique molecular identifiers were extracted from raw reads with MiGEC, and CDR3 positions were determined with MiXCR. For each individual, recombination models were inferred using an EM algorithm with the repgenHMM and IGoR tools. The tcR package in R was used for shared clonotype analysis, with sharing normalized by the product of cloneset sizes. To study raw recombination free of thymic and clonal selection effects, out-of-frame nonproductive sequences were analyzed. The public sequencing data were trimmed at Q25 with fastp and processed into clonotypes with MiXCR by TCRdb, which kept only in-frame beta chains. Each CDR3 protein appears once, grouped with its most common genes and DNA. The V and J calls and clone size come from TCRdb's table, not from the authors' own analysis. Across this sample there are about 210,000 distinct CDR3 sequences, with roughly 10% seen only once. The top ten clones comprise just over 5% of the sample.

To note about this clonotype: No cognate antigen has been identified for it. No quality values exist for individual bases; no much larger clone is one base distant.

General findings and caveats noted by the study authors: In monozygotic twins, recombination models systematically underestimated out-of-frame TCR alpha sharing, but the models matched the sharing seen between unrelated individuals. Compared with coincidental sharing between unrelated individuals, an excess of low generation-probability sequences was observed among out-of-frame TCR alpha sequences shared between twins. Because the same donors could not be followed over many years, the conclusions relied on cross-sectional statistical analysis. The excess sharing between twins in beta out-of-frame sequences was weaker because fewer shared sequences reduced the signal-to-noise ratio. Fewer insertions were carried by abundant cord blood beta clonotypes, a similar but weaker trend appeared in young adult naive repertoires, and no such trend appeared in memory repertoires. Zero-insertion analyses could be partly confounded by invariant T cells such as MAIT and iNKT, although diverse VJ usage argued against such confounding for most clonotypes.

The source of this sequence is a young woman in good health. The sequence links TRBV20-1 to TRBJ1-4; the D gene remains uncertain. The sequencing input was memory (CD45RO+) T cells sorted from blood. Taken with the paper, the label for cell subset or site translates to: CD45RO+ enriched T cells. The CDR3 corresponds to CSARDPEKLFF. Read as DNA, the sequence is TGCAGTGCTAGAGATCCAGAAAAACTGTTTTTT.